These T cell receptor beta chains were read from a single sample in a study of identical twins. Each CDR3 protein gets one entry after TCRdb re-called the 5' RACE reads with MiXCR. The table lists 420,000 or so distinct CDR3 sequences, roughly 18% of them singletons, with approximately 12% in the top ten. Input material: naive T cells sorted from blood. The origin of the receptors is a middle-aged man in good health. Each CDR3 is given with its conserved first and last residue. Fields, in order: CDR3 length, V gene, J gene, clone size, D gene, CDR3 DNA, CDR3 protein. The D gene is left open where the match is weak. Rows may omit the clone size; those that give it use once, few, many or a size class.

13	TRBV18	TRBJ1-1	many	-	TGTGCCAGCTCACCAAAAATCGGAGGTGAAGCTTTCTTT	CASSPKIGGEAFF
17	TRBV12-3/TRBV12-4	TRBJ2-3	-	TRBD1	TGTGCCAGCAGTACCCGGGACAGGGGAGTTGGCACAGATACGCAGTATTTT	CASSTRDRGVGTDTQYF
16	TRBV12-3/TRBV12-4	TRBJ1-4	many	TRBD1	TGTGCCAGCAGTCCTCGACAGGGGGTATTTGTTGAAAAACTGTTTTTT	CASSPRQGVFVEKLFF
17	TRBV27	TRBJ2-3	many	TRBD2	TGTGCCAGCAGTTTACTCCGACTAGCGGGGAACACAGATACGCAGTATTTT	CASSLLRLAGNTDTQYF
14	TRBV7-2	TRBJ1-6	-	-	TGTGCCAGCAGCGTCACGGCTAGGAATTCACCCCTCCACTTT	CASSVTARNSPLHF
11	TRBV30	TRBJ2-7	many	-	TGTGCCTGGAGTGCGATATACGAGCAGTACTTC	CAWSAIYEQYF
14	TRBV5-1	TRBJ2-1	many	-	TGCGCCAGCAGCCGTTCTTACTCCTACAATGAGCAGTTCTTC	CASSRSYSYNEQFF
15	TRBV18	TRBJ2-1	many	TRBD2	TGTGCCAGCTCACCACCGATTGTAGCGGGGGGGCCACTGTTCTTC	CASSPPIVAGGPLFF
14	TRBV7-2	TRBJ2-7	-	-	TGTGCCAGCAGCTTCTTACCGGGTATTTACGAGCAGTACTTC	CASSFLPGIYEQYF
16	TRBV18	TRBJ1-1	-	-	TGTGCCAGCTCACCTAATAACGGGGTTGGGAACACTGAAGCTTTCTTT	CASSPNNGVGNTEAFF
16	TRBV24-1	TRBJ2-5	-	TRBD1	TGTGCCACCAGTGCCTTAGGACAGGGGACTGGAGAGACCCAGTACTTC	CATSALGQGTGETQYF
16	TRBV7-2	TRBJ2-3	once	TRBD2	TGTGCCAGCAGCTCCAGCGGGGGCGGGAGTGTCGATACGCAGTATTTT	CASSSSGGGSVDTQYF
13	TRBV20-1	TRBJ2-7	few	-	TGCAGTGCTAGAGTGTACAGGGTCTACGAGCAGTACTTC	CSARVYRVYEQYF
14	TRBV4-3	TRBJ2-1	-	TRBD2	TGCGCCAGCAGCCAAGGCGCGGGAGGGACGGAGCAGTTCTTC	CASSQGAGGTEQFF
17	TRBV4-3	TRBJ1-2	-	TRBD1	TGCGCCAGCAGCCAAGATCGGTCGACAGGGGGGGTCTATGGCTACACCTTC	CASSQDRSTGGVYGYTF
15	TRBV7-9	TRBJ2-3	few	TRBD1	TGTGCCAGCAGCGCTTCAGGGGGCAGCTCAGATACGCAGTATTTT	CASSASGGSSDTQYF
15	TRBV4-2	TRBJ2-2	few	-	TGTGCCAGCAGCCCTATGACAGGGAACACCGGGGAGCTGTTTTTT	CASSPMTGNTGELFF
14	TRBV12-3/TRBV12-4	TRBJ2-7	-	-	TGTGCCAGCAGTTTGGCGGGGATCCCCTACGAGCAGTACTTC	CASSLAGIPYEQYF
14	TRBV15	TRBJ2-3	many	-	TGTGCCACCAGCAGTTGGCAGCGCACAGATACGCAGTATTTT	CATSSWQRTDTQYF
14	TRBV13	TRBJ2-7	-	-	TGTGCCAGCAGCCACCGGGACTTTTATAACGAGCAGTACTTC	CASSHRDFYNEQYF
13	TRBV7-2	TRBJ2-7	many	-	TGTGCCAGCAGCTTTGGGGGCGTGGGGGAGCAGTACTTC	CASSFGGVGEQYF
16	TRBV7-3	TRBJ2-3	-	TRBD2	TGTGCCAGCAGCCCCACACAGCGGGAGAGCGCAGATACGCAGTATTTT	CASSPTQRESADTQYF
15	TRBV15	TRBJ2-7	few	TRBD2	TGTGCCACCAGCAGATGGACTAGCGGGAGCTCCGAGCAGTACTTC	CATSRWTSGSSEQYF
15	TRBV28	TRBJ2-5	-	-	TGTGCCAGCAGTTTCTCAGGGGCGGCCCAAGAGACCCAGTACTTC	CASSFSGAAQETQYF
14	TRBV20-1	TRBJ1-5	few	-	TGCAGTGCCGAGGGGGACCGTAGCAATCAGCCCCAGCATTTT	CSAEGDRSNQPQHF
13	TRBV20-1	TRBJ1-2	few	-	TGCAGTGCTAGAGGGTCGGGTTCCGGTGGCTACACCTTC	CSARGSGSGGYTF
14	TRBV6-2/TRBV6-3	TRBJ1-5	-	-	TGTGCCAGCAGTAAGTGGCCGAGTAATCAGCCCCAGCATTTT	CASSKWPSNQPQHF
16	TRBV6-2/TRBV6-3	TRBJ2-7	many	-	TGTGCCAGCAGTTTTCTTCGGGCAGCCACAACCTACGAGCAGTACTTC	CASSFLRAATTYEQYF
12	TRBV7-9	TRBJ2-7	few	TRBD1	TGTGCCAGCAGCGCTGGACAGGGGAAGCAGTACTTC	CASSAGQGKQYF
15	TRBV11-1	TRBJ2-1	many	TRBD1	TGTGCCAGCAGCCATGCCGGACAGGGCTACAATGAGCAGTTCTTC	CASSHAGQGYNEQFF
16	TRBV24-1	TRBJ2-2	-	TRBD1	TGTGCCACCAGTGCCACTGGGACAGGGAGCACCGGGGAGCTGTTTTTT	CATSATGTGSTGELFF
13	TRBV6-2/TRBV6-3	TRBJ2-1	few	-	TGTGCCAGCAGGCCCGGACTCCACAATGAGCAGTTCTTC	CASRPGLHNEQFF
15	TRBV5-1	TRBJ1-5	few	-	TGCGCCAGCAGCTTACAGGGTGGGAACAATCAGCCCCAGCATTTT	CASSLQGGNNQPQHF
16	TRBV5-1	TRBJ2-1	many	TRBD1	TGCGCCAGCAGTAGTACAGGGGGAGGCTCCTACAATGAGCAGTTCTTC	CASSSTGGGSYNEQFF
15	TRBV5-1	TRBJ2-1	-	-	TGCGCCAGCAGCCCGGACCGGACAAGTTACAATGAGCAGTTCTTC	CASSPDRTSYNEQFF
15	TRBV12-3/TRBV12-4	TRBJ2-5	-	TRBD2	TGTGCCAGCAGTTTTACTAGCGGGCTCCAAGAGACCCAGTACTTC	CASSFTSGLQETQYF
12	TRBV29-1	TRBJ1-2	few	-	TGCAGCGTTCTCGGGACGGTCGGGGGCTACACCTTC	CSVLGTVGGYTF
15	TRBV15	TRBJ2-1	-	-	TGTGCCACCAGCCAGGGATCGGGAGCCTACAATGAGCAGTTCTTC	CATSQGSGAYNEQFF
20	TRBV4-3	TRBJ1-1	many	-	TGCGCCAGCAGCCAAGATTGGGGGCAGTATGCAAGCCGAAAGAACACTGAAGCTTTCTTT	CASSQDWGQYASRKNTEAFF
14	TRBV20-1	TRBJ2-1	many	-	TGCAGTGCTAGAGCAGTCGGCTCCTACAATGAGCAGTTCTTC	CSARAVGSYNEQFF
16	TRBV7-3	TRBJ2-1	few	TRBD2	TGTGCCAGCAGCTCAACCGGGACTAGCGAGTACAATGAGCAGTTCTTC	CASSSTGTSEYNEQFF
15	TRBV12-3/TRBV12-4	TRBJ1-1	-	-	TGTGCCAGCAGCGAACAGGGCCCGATGAACACTGAAGCTTTCTTT	CASSEQGPMNTEAFF
16	TRBV20-1	TRBJ2-1	-	-	TGCAGTGCTACAGCCCCGGGACTGCACTCCTACAATGAGCAGTTCTTC	CSATAPGLHSYNEQFF